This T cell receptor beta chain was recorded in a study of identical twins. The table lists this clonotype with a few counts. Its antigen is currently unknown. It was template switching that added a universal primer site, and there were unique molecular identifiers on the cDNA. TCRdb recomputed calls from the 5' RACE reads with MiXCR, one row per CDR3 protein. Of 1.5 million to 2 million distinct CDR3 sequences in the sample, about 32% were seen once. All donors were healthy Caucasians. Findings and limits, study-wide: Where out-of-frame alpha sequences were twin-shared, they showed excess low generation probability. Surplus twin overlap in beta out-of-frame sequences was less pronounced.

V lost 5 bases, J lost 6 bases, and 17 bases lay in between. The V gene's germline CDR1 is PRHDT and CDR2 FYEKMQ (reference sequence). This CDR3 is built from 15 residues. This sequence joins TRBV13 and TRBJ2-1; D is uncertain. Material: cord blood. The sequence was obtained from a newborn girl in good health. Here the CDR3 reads CASSPQSQAPNEQFF. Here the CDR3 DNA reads TGTGCCAGCAGCCCCCAATCCCAGGCCCCCAATGAGCAGTTCTTC.